Given below is one T cell receptor beta chain in context. Repertoires were generated with immunoSEQ multiplex PCR, while TCRdb's copy carries only in-frame clones and drops some. This table has 550,000 to 700,000 clones, around 73% appearing once. The entry originates in a study of shared clonotypes between healthy human individuals. The V gene end was trimmed by 6 bases and the J gene end by 3 bases; junction bases not matched to a gene: 11. CDR1 is MNHEY and CDR2 is SMNVEV in the germline V gene (reference sequence). The CDR3 consists of 15 residues. The rearrangement links TRBV27 to TRBJ2-7, with 7 bases lining up with TRBD1. This TCR was recovered from a woman in her twenties or thirties in good health. The sample taken for sequencing was memory CD4+ T cells sorted from blood. Indicated subset: CD45RA-negative fraction. The CDR3: CASSPGTEVHYEQYF. For the CDR3, the DNA is TGTGCCAGCAGCCCCGGGACAGAAGTACACTACGAGCAGTACTTC.